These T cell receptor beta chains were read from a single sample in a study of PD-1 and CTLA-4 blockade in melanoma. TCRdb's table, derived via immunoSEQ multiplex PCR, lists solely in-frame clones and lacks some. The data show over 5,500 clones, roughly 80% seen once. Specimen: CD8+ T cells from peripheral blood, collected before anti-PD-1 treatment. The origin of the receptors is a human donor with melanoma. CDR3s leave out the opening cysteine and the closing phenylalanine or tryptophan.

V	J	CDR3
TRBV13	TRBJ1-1	ASSATGRTEAF
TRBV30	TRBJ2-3	AWSAWEGVSPDTQY
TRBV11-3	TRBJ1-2	ASSLDSNRLYGYT
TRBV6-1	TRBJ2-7	ASSEFLSYEQY
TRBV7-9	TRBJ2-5	ASSFTSGILQETQY
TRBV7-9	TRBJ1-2	ASSLGDGHYGYT
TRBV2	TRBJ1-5	ASSEYGVYSNQPQH
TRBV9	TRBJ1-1	ASSPRQYLGTEAF
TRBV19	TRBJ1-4	ASSIGTATNEKLF
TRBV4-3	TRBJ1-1	ASSQEPGGSTEAF
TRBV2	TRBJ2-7	ASSDPSRTGYEQY
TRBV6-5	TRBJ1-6	ASTAGNNSPLH
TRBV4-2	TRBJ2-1	ASSQAFPQYNEQF
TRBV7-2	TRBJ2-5	ASSLETSGAETQY
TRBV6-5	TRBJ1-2	ASSPGGYGYT
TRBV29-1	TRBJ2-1	SVEDRDGYNEQF
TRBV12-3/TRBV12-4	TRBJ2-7	ASSPQGYEQY
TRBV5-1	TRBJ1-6	ASSLRQGSDSPLH
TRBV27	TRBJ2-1	ASSPLAGRGGNEQF
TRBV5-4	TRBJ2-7	ASGWGAHEQY
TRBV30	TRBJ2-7	AWRDRTYEQY
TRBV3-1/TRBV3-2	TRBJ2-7	ASSQMGYEQY
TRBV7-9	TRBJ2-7	ASSLGAGYEQY
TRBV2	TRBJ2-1	ASSDRQAREQF